The 20 T cell receptor beta chains listed next were all sequenced from one sample in a study of blood T cell repertoires in COVID-19. Profiled with immunoSEQ multiplex PCR; TCRdb holds only in-frame clones, not every one. The table has fewer than 150,000 clones, roughly 84% seen once. Sequenced sample: peripheral blood. The source of these receptors is a woman aged 30 to 39 who had recovered from COVID-19.

The chain couples TRBV11-2 to TRBJ1-4, with 7 bases matching TRBD1. After removal of 0 bases from V and 6 bases from J, the junction contained 1 base not matched to a gene. This CDR3 has 14 residues. The germline V gene encodes CDR1 SGHAT and CDR2 FQNNGV. The CDR3 nucleotides read TGTGCCAGCAGCTTAGAAACAGGGGATGAAAAACTGTTTTTT. Protein sequence: CASSLETGDEKLFF. Full variable domain (remainder filled in from reference TRBV11-2 and TRBJ1-4): EAGVAQSPRYKIIEKRQSVAFWCNPISGHATLYWYQQILGQGPKLLIQFQNNGVVDDSQLPKDRFSAERLKGVDSTLKIQPAKLEDSAVYLCASSLETGDEKLFFGSGTQLSVL.

The genes are TRBV4-2 and TRBJ2-5; possibly TRBD2 for D (7 bases). Between the trimmed V and J ends, which lost 0 bases and 5 bases, there was a span of 13 bases. CDR1 is LGHNA and CDR2 is YNFKEQ in the germline V gene. The CDR3 spans 15 residues. The CDR3 nucleotides read TGTGCCAGCAGCCAAGACGGTGGGGGGGCTGAGACCCAGTACTTC. Protein sequence: CASSQDGGGAETQYF.

This clone came up a few times. The V gene is TRBV6-5, the J gene TRBJ1-1; D is unresolved. CDR3 length: 12 amino acids. Trimming stripped 4 bases from V and 7 bases from J, with 10 bases between. CDR1 and CDR2 from the germline V gene are MNHEY and SVGAGI. This chain's CDR3 is CASSFRLDEAFF. The CDR3 DNA is TGTGCCAGCAGTTTTCGACTAGATGAAGCTTTCTTT.

The chain joins TRBV12-3 or TRBV12-4 to TRBJ2-3, with D possibly matching TRBD1 (6 bases). There are 13 residues in the CDR3. The V end lost 5 bases, the J end lost 8 bases, and 14 bases lay between the germline ends. This CDR3 reads CASSTGSTGTQYF. DNA for the CDR3: TGTGCCAGCAGTACAGGGTCCACGGGTACGCAGTATTTT.

This clone occurred once. The chain employs TRBV5-1 and TRBJ1-1; D is perhaps TRBD1 (6 bases). This CDR3 comprises 15 residues. CDR1 and CDR2 (germline): SGHRS, YFSETQ. Trimming took off 3 bases at V and 11 bases at J, with 23 bases between the two ends. CDR3 sequence reads: CASSSTLGTSTTAFF. The CDR3 region has the DNA TGCGCCAGCAGCTCGACCCTTGGGACATCAACCACGGCTTTCTTT.

This sequence joins TRBV7-9 and TRBJ2-2; 11 bases are a match to TRBD1. The CDR3 runs 16 residues. Unmatched junction bases numbered 3, after V lost 2 bases and J lost 4 bases. CDR1 and CDR2 from the germline V gene are SEHNR and FQNEAQ (reference sequence). For the CDR3, the DNA is TGTGCCAGCAGCTTACCTGGGACAGGGGGCACCGGGGAGCTGTTTTTT. It translates to CASSLPGTGGTGELFF.

J is TRBJ2-6 and V is TRBV7-8; TRBD1 matches 9 bases. Germline CDR1 and CDR2: SGHVS and FQNEAQ. This CDR3 has 18 amino acids. With V trimmed by 5 bases and J by 2 bases, 10 bases remained unmatched. This chain's CDR3 is CASSPEGTGRAGANVLTF. Written as DNA, the CDR3 is TGTGCCAGCAGCCCAGAGGGGACAGGGAGAGCTGGGGCCAACGTCCTGACTTTC. Full variable domain (missing parts from reference TRBV7-8 and TRBJ2-6): GAGVSQSPRYKVAKRGQDVALRCDPISGHVSLFWYQQALGQGPEFLTYFQNEAQLDKSGLPSDRFFAERPEGSVSTLKIQRTQQEDSAVYLCASSPEGTGRAGANVLTFGAGSRLTVL.

This chain connects TRBV7-6 to TRBJ2-2, with D perhaps matching TRBD2 (6 bases). This CDR3 has 16 amino acids. V shed 3 bases and J shed 1 base, with 12 bases lying between them. Germline loops: CDR1 SGHVS, CDR2 FNYEAQ. The CDR3 nucleotides read TGTGCCAGCAGCTTGGTATCAGCGGGGAACACCGGGGAGCTGTTTTTT. Protein product: CASSLVSAGNTGELFF.

The chain combines TRBV5-8 with TRBJ1-4, with D perhaps matching TRBD1 (5 bases). Germline V lookup: CDR1 SGHTS, CDR2 YDEGEE. The CDR3 is made up of 15 amino acids. Trimming left V 0 bases short and J 8 bases short, with 14 bases between. The chain's CDR3 is CASSLGDLGLEKLFF. CDR3 DNA sequence: TGTGCCAGCAGCTTGGGAGACCTGGGACTCGAAAAACTGTTTTTT.

This chain uses TRBV7-9 with TRBJ2-5; 8 nucleotides match TRBD2. Per the germline V gene, CDR1 is SEHNR and CDR2 is FQNEAQ (reference sequence). J was trimmed by 2 bases and V by 3 bases; bases with no gene match: 11. This CDR3 is 17 amino acids long. The CDR3 reads CASSFQAGGHAQETQYF. The DNA of the CDR3 is TGTGCCAGCAGCTTTCAGGCGGGAGGCCATGCGCAAGAGACCCAGTACTTC.

The chain recombines TRBV6-1 with TRBJ1-1; D is uncertain. Germline V gives CDR1 MNHNS, CDR2 SASEGT. Trimming shortened V by 0 bases and J by 4 bases, and 15 bases separated the two germline ends. The length of the CDR3 is 16 residues. CDR3 protein: CASSEARGSSATEAFF. The CDR3 nucleotides are TGTGCCAGCAGTGAAGCGAGAGGGAGTTCGGCCACTGAAGCTTTCTTT.

The CDR3: CASSSAGVAGFYGYTF. As DNA, the CDR3 is TGTGCCAGCAGTTCGGCTGGGGTTGCGGGGTTCTATGGCTACACCTTC. The chain is built from TRBV6-5 and TRBJ1-2, with unresolved D. V was shortened by 4 bases and J by 4 bases, with 19 bases between the two germline ends. CDR1 and CDR2 from the germline V gene are MNHEY and SVGAGI. The CDR3 is made up of 16 amino acids.

The rearrangement joins TRBV5-6 to TRBJ1-1; no reliable D call. This CDR3 has 15 residues. V shed 0 bases and J shed 4 bases, with 13 bases lying between them. The germline gives CDR1 SGHDT, CDR2 YYEEEE. The CDR3 nucleotides are TGTGCCAGCAGCTTGGCCAGTCGAGCGGGCACTGAAGCTTTCTTT. Translated, it gives CASSLASRAGTEAFF.

J is TRBJ1-1 and V is TRBV5-6, with D possibly TRBD1 on 6 matching bases. CDR1 and CDR2 (germline): SGHDT, YYEEEE. V was shortened by 1 base and J by 1 base, with 11 bases between the two germline ends. This CDR3 is 15 amino acids long. The CDR3 is CASSLRLGGNTEAFF. The CDR3 DNA reads TGTGCCAGCAGCTTGAGGTTAGGGGGGAACACTGAAGCTTTCTTT.

The chain is built from TRBV3-1 (or the pseudogene TRBV3-2) and TRBJ2-5, with 11 bases matching TRBD2. The CDR3 is 17 residues long. V lost 3 bases to trimming and J lost 3 bases; unmatched junction nucleotides: 9. CDR1 is LGHDT, CDR2 YNNKEL, per germline (reference sequence). The CDR3 DNA follows: TGTGCCAGCAGCCATGCAATAGCGGGAGGGCCGGAAGAGACCCAGTACTTC. Translating gives CASSHAIAGGPEETQYF.

The chain recombines TRBV4-2 with TRBJ2-2, with 14 bases fitting TRBD2. This CDR3 is built from 16 residues. The V segment lost 0 bases and the J segment 6 bases; nucleotides outside the gene matches: 0. The germline V gene encodes CDR1 LGHNA and CDR2 YNFKEQ. CDR3 sequence: CASSQETSGGAGELFF. CDR3 in DNA: TGTGCCAGCAGCCAAGAGACTAGCGGGGGGGCCGGGGAGCTGTTTTTT.

The chain is built from TRBV6-5 and TRBJ2-2; TRBD2 matches 7 bases. The germline V gene encodes CDR1 MNHEY and CDR2 SVGAGI. The CDR3 covers 14 residues. V lost 8 bases and J lost 0; bases outside the gene matches: 3. CDR3 loop: CASPGLANTGELFF. CDR3 DNA: TGTGCCAGCCCCGGACTAGCGAACACCGGGGAGCTGTTTTTT.

The chain combines TRBV7-8 with TRBJ2-2; TRBD2 matches at 8 bases. The V and J ends lost 5 bases and 2 bases, in that order; junction bases with no gene match: 7. This CDR3 spans 16 amino acids. Germline CDR1 is SGHVS and CDR2 is FQNEAQ. The CDR3 region is CASSRVAGGNTGELFF. The CDR3 DNA is TGTGCCAGCAGCCGCGTCGCGGGGGGAAACACCGGGGAGCTGTTTTTT.

Written as DNA, the CDR3 is TGTGCCAGCAGTATACGGACTAGCGGAAGCACAGATACGCAGTATTTT. Its protein is CASSIRTSGSTDTQYF. This chain links TRBV28 with TRBJ2-3; 10 positions agree with TRBD2. The V gene's germline CDR1 is MDHEN and CDR2 SYDVKM. Trimming took 5 bases from V and 0 from J; bases not matched to a gene: 5. CDR3 size: 16 residues.

The rearrangement links TRBV3-1 (or the pseudogene TRBV3-2) to TRBJ1-1; D is uncertain. Germline V lookup: CDR1 LGHDT, CDR2 YNNKEL (reference sequence). The CDR3 runs 12 residues. Trimming removed 4 bases at V and 4 bases at J, with 7 bases between. The CDR3 region is CASSRLATEAFF. CDR3 nucleotides: TGTGCCAGCAGCCGGTTAGCCACTGAAGCTTTCTTT.